Listed below are T cell receptor beta chains from one sample, sequenced in a study of post-analysis software for immune sequencing data. TCRdb passed the PCR reads through MiXCR, listing each CDR3 protein once. This repertoire shows approximately 400,000 distinct CDR3 sequences, roughly 38% found once; its top ten account for around an eighth. Sequencing input: blood. The receptors here all came from a girl aged 10-17 years with multiple sclerosis. The CDR3 runs from the conserved cysteine through the conserved F or W. A D gene is named only where the DNA matches it firmly. The listing skips clone size in some rows; elsewhere it reads once, few, many or a size class.

V: TRBV7-9; size: once; D: -; length: 14; J: TRBJ1-2; CDR3: CASSLAEGPYGYTF; DNA: TGTGCCAGCAGCTTAGCGGAGGGGCCCTATGGCTACACCTTC
V: TRBV20-1; size: once; D: TRBD2; length: 19; J: TRBJ2-3; CDR3: CSARDYRGRLAGGSDTQYF; DNA: TGCAGTGCTAGAGATTACAGGGGTCGACTAGCGGGGGGATCAGATACGCAGTATTTT
V: TRBV3-1; size: -; D: TRBD1; length: 16; J: TRBJ2-5; CDR3: CASSPGQGTSAETQYF; DNA: TGTGCCAGCAGCCCCGGACAGGGGACCTCTGCCGAGACCCAGTACTTC
V: TRBV5-1; size: few; D: TRBD2; length: 16; J: TRBJ2-3; CDR3: CASSAGLAGTTDTQYF; DNA: TGCGCCAGCAGCGCTGGACTAGCGGGGACCACAGATACGCAGTATTTT
V: TRBV12-3/TRBV12-4; size: -; D: TRBD2; length: 15; J: TRBJ2-1; CDR3: CASSSSGATWNEQFF; DNA: TGTGCCAGCAGTTCGAGCGGGGCGACTTGGAATGAGCAGTTCTTC
V: TRBV7-3; size: -; D: TRBD2; length: 15; J: TRBJ2-1; CDR3: CASSYDSSGGREQFF; DNA: TGTGCCAGCAGCTATGACTCTAGCGGGGGGCGGGAGCAGTTCTTC
V: TRBV5-1; size: -; D: TRBD1; length: 14; J: TRBJ1-2; CDR3: CASSRGDRDGGYTF; DNA: TGCGCCAGCAGCCGGGGGGACAGGGACGGTGGCTACACCTTC
V: TRBV3-1; size: once; D: -; length: 15; J: TRBJ2-5; CDR3: CAGSVEGRVQETQYF; DNA: TGTGCCGGCAGCGTGGAGGGCAGAGTCCAAGAGACCCAGTACTTC
V: TRBV3-1; size: -; D: TRBD1; length: 14; J: TRBJ2-7; CDR3: CASSQGTGRYEQYF; DNA: TGTGCCAGCAGCCAAGGGACAGGGCGGTACGAGCAGTACTTC
V: TRBV27; size: few; D: TRBD1; length: 15; J: TRBJ1-4; CDR3: CASSPRTGGREKLFF; DNA: TGTGCCAGCAGTCCCAGGACAGGTGGACGCGAAAAACTGTTTTTT
V: TRBV3-1; size: few; D: -; length: 15; J: TRBJ2-7; CDR3: CASSQRPGQRYEQYF; DNA: TGTGCCAGCAGCCAAAGGCCAGGTCAACGCTACGAGCAGTACTTC
V: TRBV29-1; size: -; D: TRBD1; length: 14; J: TRBJ1-3; CDR3: CSVETGTAGNTIYF; DNA: TGCAGCGTTGAAACCGGGACAGCTGGAAACACCATATATTTT
V: TRBV5-1; size: -; D: -; length: 15; J: TRBJ2-1; CDR3: CASSLATPSMDEQFF; DNA: TGCGCCAGCAGCTTGGCCACTCCATCTATGGATGAGCAGTTCTTC
V: TRBV3-1; size: -; D: TRBD1; length: 18; J: TRBJ2-7; CDR3: CANSQVPNIGGPLYEQYF; DNA: TGTGCCAACAGCCAAGTGCCGAATATAGGGGGCCCTCTGTACGAGCAGTACTTC
V: TRBV20-1; size: few; D: TRBD2; length: 13; J: TRBJ2-5; CDR3: CSARDLGGETQYF; DNA: TGCAGTGCTAGAGATTTGGGGGGGGAGACCCAGTACTTC
V: TRBV20-1; size: -; D: -; length: 12; J: TRBJ1-4; CDR3: CSATGDNEKLFF; DNA: TGCAGTGCTACGGGAGATAATGAAAAACTGTTTTTT
V: TRBV5-1; size: few; D: TRBD2; length: 17; J: TRBJ2-5; CDR3: CASSFFGLAGNQETQYF; DNA: TGCGCCAGCAGCTTCTTTGGACTAGCGGGGAACCAAGAGACCCAGTACTTC
V: TRBV7-8; size: few; D: -; length: 15; J: TRBJ2-7; CDR3: CASSLNSGGIDEQYF; DNA: TGTGCCAGCAGCTTAAACTCGGGGGGCATCGACGAGCAGTACTTC
V: TRBV4-1; size: -; D: TRBD1; length: 17; J: TRBJ1-2; CDR3: CASSQRLLPGQVYSYTF; DNA: TGCGCCAGCAGCCAACGCCTCCTCCCGGGACAGGTCTATAGCTACACCTTC
V: TRBV6-4; size: -; D: -; length: 14; J: TRBJ2-7; CDR3: CASRAEWGKGAQYF; DNA: TGTGCCAGCCGGGCGGAGTGGGGAAAAGGGGCCCAGTACTTC
V: TRBV3-1; size: -; D: -; length: 16; J: TRBJ2-1; CDR3: CASSPFGLDRKNEQFF; DNA: TGTGCCAGCAGCCCTTTCGGGCTCGACAGGAAGAATGAGCAGTTCTTC
V: TRBV20-1; size: -; D: -; length: 15; J: TRBJ1-5; CDR3: CSASNSGRPGWPQHF; DNA: TGCAGTGCTAGTAACTCGGGACGACCCGGATGGCCCCAGCATTTT
V: TRBV5-1; size: few; D: -; length: 13; J: TRBJ1-1; CDR3: CASSLVSETEAFF; DNA: TGCGCCAGCAGCTTGGTATCTGAGACTGAAGCTTTCTTT
V: TRBV10-3; size: -; D: TRBD2; length: 17; J: TRBJ2-1; CDR3: CAISERQTSGGYNEQFF; DNA: TGTGCCATCAGTGAGCGACAGACTAGCGGGGGATACAATGAGCAGTTCTTC
V: TRBV12-5; size: few; D: -; length: 14; J: TRBJ2-2; CDR3: CASRPLADTGELFF; DNA: TGTGCTAGTAGGCCCTTGGCCGACACCGGGGAGCTGTTTTTT
V: TRBV6-1; size: -; D: -; length: 15; J: TRBJ1-5; CDR3: CASSEAMGGIQPQHF; DNA: TGTGCCAGCAGTGAAGCGATGGGGGGGATCCAGCCCCAGCATTTT
V: TRBV11-2; size: -; D: TRBD2; length: 18; J: TRBJ2-2; CDR3: CARSRGLAGGLNTGELFF; DNA: TGTGCCCGCAGCCGGGGACTAGCGGGGGGGCTGAACACCGGGGAGCTGTTTTTT
V: TRBV18; size: -; D: -; length: 15; J: TRBJ2-1; CDR3: CASSPKGGSYNEQFF; DNA: TGTGCCAGCTCACCGAAGGGGGGGTCCTACAATGAGCAGTTCTTC
V: TRBV7-3; size: -; D: -; length: 14; J: TRBJ1-6; CDR3: CASSSDAGESPLHF; DNA: TGTGCCAGCAGCTCGGACGCGGGGGAGTCACCCCTCCACTTT
V: TRBV14; size: -; D: -; length: 14; J: TRBJ2-1; CDR3: CASSPLGLRNEQFF; DNA: TGTGCCAGCAGCCCGTTGGGGCTCCGGAATGAGCAGTTCTTC
V: TRBV6-6; size: -; D: -; length: 13; J: TRBJ2-7; CDR3: CASSYDAGCEQYF; DNA: TGTGCCAGCAGTTACGACGCGGGCTGCGAGCAGTACTTC
V: TRBV6-1; size: -; D: -; length: 15; J: TRBJ1-1; CDR3: CASSEPYRSNPEAFF; DNA: TGTGCCAGCAGTGAACCCTACAGATCGAATCCTGAAGCTTTCTTT
V: TRBV28; size: -; D: TRBD2; length: 15; J: TRBJ2-3; CDR3: CASSNWTSGEDTQYF; DNA: TGTGCCAGCAGCAATTGGACTAGCGGGGAAGATACGCAGTATTTT
V: TRBV6-5; size: -; D: -; length: 15; J: TRBJ1-2; CDR3: CASRFDPGGRYGYTF; DNA: TGTGCCAGCAGATTTGATCCGGGGGGCCGGTATGGCTACACCTTC
V: TRBV13; size: -; D: -; length: 14; J: TRBJ2-7; CDR3: CASSPSPSSYEQYF; DNA: TGTGCCAGCAGCCCAAGCCCGAGCTCCTACGAGCAGTACTTC
V: TRBV29-1; size: -; D: TRBD1; length: 13; J: TRBJ1-4; CDR3: CSVERDRGEKLFF; DNA: TGCAGCGTTGAACGTGACAGGGGAGAAAAACTGTTTTTT
V: TRBV20-1; size: -; D: -; length: 12; J: TRBJ2-5; CDR3: CSARVWKETQYF; DNA: TGCAGTGCTAGAGTGTGGAAAGAGACCCAGTACTTC
V: TRBV5-5; size: -; D: TRBD1; length: 14; J: TRBJ2-1; CDR3: CASSFGGQSNEQFF; DNA: TGTGCCAGCAGCTTTGGGGGACAGAGCAATGAGCAGTTCTTC
V: TRBV12-3/TRBV12-4; size: -; D: TRBD2; length: 15; J: TRBJ2-7; CDR3: CASSQPIAGADEQYF; DNA: TGTGCCAGCAGCCAACCGATAGCGGGGGCAGACGAGCAGTACTTC
V: TRBV12-3/TRBV12-4; size: -; D: -; length: 13; J: TRBJ2-5; CDR3: CASRIGARETQYF; DNA: TGTGCCAGCAGAATAGGGGCCCGAGAGACCCAGTACTTC
V: TRBV7-9; size: once; D: -; length: 15; J: TRBJ2-1; CDR3: CATDSGRSSYNEQFF; DNA: TGTGCCACCGATTCGGGACGAAGCTCCTACAATGAGCAGTTCTTC
V: TRBV12-3/TRBV12-4; size: -; D: TRBD1; length: 14; J: TRBJ1-1; CDR3: CASSGTGARAEAFF; DNA: TGTGCCAGCAGCGGGACAGGGGCTAGGGCTGAAGCTTTCTTT
V: TRBV9; size: few; D: -; length: 15; J: TRBJ2-1; CDR3: CASSAYGGSRNEQFF; DNA: TGTGCCAGCAGCGCCTACGGGGGTTCGCGCAATGAGCAGTTCTTC
V: TRBV7-2; size: -; D: TRBD2; length: 15; J: TRBJ2-1; CDR3: CASSETSRAYNEQFF; DNA: TGTGCCAGCAGCGAGACTAGCAGGGCATACAATGAGCAGTTCTTC
V: TRBV9; size: few; D: -; length: 15; J: TRBJ1-5; CDR3: CASSVGITFNQPQHF; DNA: TGTGCCAGCAGCGTAGGGATTACCTTCAATCAGCCCCAGCATTTT
V: TRBV7-3; size: -; D: TRBD2; length: 15; J: TRBJ2-1; CDR3: CASSFTSGFDNEQFF; DNA: TGTGCCAGCAGTTTCACTAGCGGGTTCGACAATGAGCAGTTCTTC
V: TRBV6-5; size: few; D: TRBD2; length: 12; J: TRBJ2-7; CDR3: CASSWSGNEQYF; DNA: TGTGCCAGCAGTTGGAGCGGGAACGAGCAGTACTTC
V: TRBV30; size: -; D: -; length: 11; J: TRBJ1-2; CDR3: CAWSIAYGYTF; DNA: TGTGCCTGGAGTATCGCCTATGGCTACACCTTC
V: TRBV28; size: -; D: TRBD1; length: 15; J: TRBJ2-5; CDR3: CASITQGASQETQYF; DNA: TGTGCCAGCATCACCCAGGGGGCGTCCCAAGAGACCCAGTACTTC
V: TRBV29-1; size: -; D: -; length: 12; J: TRBJ1-1; CDR3: CSVERAAHEAFF; DNA: TGCAGCGTTGAACGAGCAGCCCATGAAGCTTTCTTT
V: TRBV6-2/TRBV6-3; size: -; D: TRBD1; length: 15; J: TRBJ1-2; CDR3: CASSYTTGGGYGYTF; DNA: TGTGCCAGCAGTTACACGACAGGGGGCGGCTATGGCTACACCTTC
V: TRBV7-9; size: -; D: -; length: 14; J: TRBJ2-1; CDR3: CASSTGTYQETQFF; DNA: TGTGCCAGCAGCACCGGGACATACCAAGAGACCCAGTTCTTC
V: TRBV20-1; size: -; D: -; length: 15; J: TRBJ2-7; CDR3: CSARSVGDNSYEQYF; DNA: TGCAGTGCTAGATCCGTGGGGGACAACTCCTACGAGCAGTACTTC
V: TRBV20-1; size: -; D: -; length: 13; J: TRBJ1-5; CDR3: CSARLELNQPQHF; DNA: TGCAGTGCTAGATTGGAGCTCAATCAGCCCCAGCATTTT
V: TRBV24-1; size: -; D: -; length: 17; J: TRBJ1-4; CDR3: CATSENPVTGRDEKLFF; DNA: TGTGCCACCAGTGAAAACCCCGTGACAGGTCGAGATGAAAAACTGTTTTTT
V: TRBV4-1; size: few; D: TRBD2; length: 17; J: TRBJ2-7; CDR3: CASSKGGSGGPPYEQYF; DNA: TGCGCCAGCAGCAAAGGGGGTAGCGGGGGGCCCCCCTACGAGCAGTACTTC
V: TRBV4-3; size: once; D: -; length: 15; J: TRBJ1-1; CDR3: CASSQDVGTPTEAFF; DNA: TGCGCCAGCAGCCAAGATGTCGGTACCCCCACTGAAGCTTTCTTT